This passage covers 6 T cell receptor beta chains from one sample sequenced in a study of radiotherapy plus CTLA-4 blockade in lung cancer. Here immunoSEQ multiplex PCR was the method, and the copy in TCRdb shows in-frame clones only, minus some. The data show approximately 41,000 clones, about 74% seen once. The source material was peripheral blood, sampled from a patient treated with radiotherapy plus ipilimumab. Receptors were obtained from a human donor with non-small cell lung cancer who had stable disease on radiotherapy plus ipilimumab.

This chain links TRBV19 with TRBJ2-2; unclear D gene. The length of the CDR3 is 14 residues. Per germline, CDR1 LNHDA and CDR2 SQIVND (reference sequence). V dropped 7 bases and J dropped 7 bases, with 16 bases sitting between them. The CDR3 DNA is TGTGCCAGTATCCCTAGTGGATTTGGCGGGGAGCTGTTTTTT. The encoded protein is CASIPSGFGGELFF.

In regard to this clone: Other DNA sequences within the sample encode an identical CDR3. The chain couples TRBV9 to TRBJ1-5, with 7 bases that match TRBD1. Germline loops: CDR1 SGDLS, CDR2 YYNGEE. J gave up 2 bases and V 0 bases, and 2 bases lay outside the gene matches. The CDR3 totals 15 residues. CDR3 amino acids: CASSVGGGRNQPQHF. The DNA of the CDR3 is TGTGCCAGCAGCGTAGGAGGGGGCCGCAATCAGCCCCAGCATTTT.

In nucleotides, the CDR3 is TGTGCCAGCAGCTTCTGGCAGAACACCGGGGAGCTGTTTTTT. Translation gives CASSFWQNTGELFF. This chain joins TRBV11-3 and TRBJ2-2, with D uncertain. Germline V gene data show CDR1 as SGHNT and CDR2 as YENEEA. This CDR3 spans 14 amino acids. The germline V and J ends were trimmed by 3 bases and 1 base, with 6 bases remaining between them.

This chain joins TRBV4-2 and TRBJ2-5; maybe TRBD2 (6 bases). V lost 1 base and J 3 bases, leaving 9 bases between the germline ends. CDR3 length: 14 residues. Germline-derived CDR1 and CDR2 are LGHNA and YNFKEQ. As DNA, the CDR3 is TGTGCCAGCAGCCAAGGGGGCGGGGAAGAGACCCAGTACTTC. Translated, it gives CASSQGGGEETQYF.

This chain joins TRBV7-2 and TRBJ2-5; unclear D gene. The assigned J gene may be wrong: the sequence end matches TRBJ2-7 better. The CDR3 extends over 13 amino acids. CDR1 is SGHTA and CDR2 is FQGNSA in the germline V gene. The DNA for the CDR3 is TGTGCCAGCAGCTTAGTACTACTCTACGAGCAGTACTTC. Protein sequence: CASSLVLLYEQYF.

This sequence joins TRBV6-5 and TRBJ1-2; D perhaps matches TRBD1 (5 bases). The germline V and J ends were trimmed by 2 bases and 4 bases, with 8 bases remaining between them. Germline loops: CDR1 MNHEY, CDR2 SVGAGI. CDR3 length equals 13 residues. The CDR3 bases are TGTGCCAGCAGTTACCAGGGATCCTATGGCTACACCTTC. Amino acids: CASSYQGSYGYTF.